This TCR beta chain stems from a study of blood T cell repertoires in COVID-19. Authors' data handling: Nucleated cell number was recorded as an estimate derived from reference gene primer amplification. Some clones are missing from TCRdb's copy, which holds only in-frame ones; the method was immunoSEQ multiplex PCR. V and J calls plus clone size are reproduced from that table; the DNA served to infer D and trimming. The repertoire holds 130,000 or so clones, with roughly 90% as singletons. The CDR3 is 16 residues long. Trimming cost V 4 bases and J 4 bases; bases outside gene matches: 6. Germline V gene sequence: CDR1 MNHEY, CDR2 SVGAGI.

The chain has TRBV6-5 and TRBJ2-3; TRBD2 matches at 12 bases. Material for sequencing was peripheral blood. The TCR originated in a man in his fifties with acute or convalescent COVID-19. This chain's CDR3 is CASSWTSGNPSDTQYF. CDR3 nucleotides: TGTGCCAGCAGTTGGACTAGCGGGAATCCTTCAGATACGCAGTATTTT.